This T cell receptor (beta chain) derives from a study of T cell repertoires in cytomegalovirus infection. General study findings and limits: Cumulative public TCR beta family frequency identified CMV carriers with the relevant HLA.

On this clonotype itself: Its antigen remains unknown.

TCRdb reanalysed the reads using MiXCR and keeps one entry per CDR3 protein. The table has about 310,000 distinct CDR3 sequences, more than 20% seen once. The CDR3 is 18 amino acids. V lost 2 bases and J lost 3; bases outside the gene matches: 6. From germline, CDR1 is MNHEY and CDR2 SVGEGT. The chain uses TRBV6-2 or TRBV6-3 and TRBJ2-6; TRBD1 matches at 11 bases. The TCR originated in a human donor in good health (CMV status not recorded). Some clones in this sample may be carry-over from other donors' samples. The source was cultured PBMCs, collected from culture after CMV antigen stimulation. The chain's CDR3 is CASSYGQGARGGANVLTF. The CDR3 region has the DNA TGTGCCAGCAGTTACGGACAGGGGGCGCGAGGTGGGGCCAACGTCCTGACTTTC.